This T cell receptor beta chain was identified in a study of CD8+ T cells in alopecia areata. Whole-study context: A regimen of oral tofacitinib, 5 to 10 mg twice daily, was given to treated patients. Tofacitinib was given for 6 to 18 months, then stopped for 6 months.

RNA was isolated and reverse transcribed to cDNA, the sequencing template. Using immunoSEQ multiplex PCR, the repertoire was profiled, and TCRdb retains in-frame clones only, with some absent. The data show 150,000 to 200,000 clones, about three fifths seen once. The treatment: oral pan-JAK inhibitor, 5-10 mg twice daily. General study results and limits: Clonality exceeded that of normal scalp in lesional scalp, most notably in alopecia totalis/universalis. Under tofacitinib, fewer expanded CD8+ clones appeared among the top 100 scalp clones.

There are a few counts of this clone. Antigen: not known. This sample includes further DNA sequences coding for the same CDR3. This CDR3 is 13 amino acids long. V lost 1 base and J lost 8, with 11 bases in between. Per the germline V gene, CDR1 is SGHTA and CDR2 is FQGNSA. V usage is TRBV7-2 and J usage is TRBJ1-1; tentative D call: TRBD1 (5 bases). Sequencing was performed on CD4+ T cells sorted from blood, taken around week 50, from a patient treated with tofacitinib. The clonotype originates from a human donor with alopecia areata. The CDR3 loop is CASSLVLRGEAFF. For the CDR3, the DNA is TGTGCCAGCAGCTTAGTTTTGAGGGGAGAAGCTTTCTTT.